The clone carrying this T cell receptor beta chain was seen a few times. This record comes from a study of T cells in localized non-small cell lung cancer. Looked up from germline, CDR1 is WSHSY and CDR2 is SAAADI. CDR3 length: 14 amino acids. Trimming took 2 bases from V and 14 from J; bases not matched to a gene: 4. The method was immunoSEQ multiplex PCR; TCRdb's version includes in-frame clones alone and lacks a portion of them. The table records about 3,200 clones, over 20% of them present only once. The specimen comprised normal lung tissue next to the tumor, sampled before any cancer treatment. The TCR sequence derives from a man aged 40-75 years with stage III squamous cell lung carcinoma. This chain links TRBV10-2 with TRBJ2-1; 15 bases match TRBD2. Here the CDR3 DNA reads TGCGCCAGCAGTGAGGGACTAGCGGGGGGGCCAAAGTTCTTC. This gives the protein CASSEGLAGGPKFF.